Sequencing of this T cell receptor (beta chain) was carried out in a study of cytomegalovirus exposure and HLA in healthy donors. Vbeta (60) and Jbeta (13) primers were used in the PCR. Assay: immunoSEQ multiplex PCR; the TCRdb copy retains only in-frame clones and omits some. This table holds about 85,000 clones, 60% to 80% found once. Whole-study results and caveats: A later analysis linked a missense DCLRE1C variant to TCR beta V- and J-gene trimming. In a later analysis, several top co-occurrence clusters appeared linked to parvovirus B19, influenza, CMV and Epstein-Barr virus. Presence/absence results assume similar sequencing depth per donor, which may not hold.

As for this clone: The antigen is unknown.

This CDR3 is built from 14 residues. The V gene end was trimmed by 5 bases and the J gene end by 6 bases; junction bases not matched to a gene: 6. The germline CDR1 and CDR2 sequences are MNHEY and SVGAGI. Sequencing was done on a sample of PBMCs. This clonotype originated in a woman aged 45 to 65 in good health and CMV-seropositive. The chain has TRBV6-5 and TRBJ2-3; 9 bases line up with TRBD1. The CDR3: CASSLGQGRDTQYF. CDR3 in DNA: TGTGCCAGCAGTCTTGGACAGGGGCGGGATACGCAGTATTTT.